A single sample gave rise to the 3 T cell receptor beta chains below, sequenced in a study of graft-versus-host responses after intestinal transplantation. Clones were read by immunoSEQ multiplex PCR, and TCRdb kept only the in-frame ones, dropping some. Of around 21,000 clones listed, about 60% are singletons. Specimen: alloreactive CD4+ T cells from a mixed lymphocyte reaction culture, collected before intestinal transplant. Stated subset: CFSE-low proliferating T cells sorted from roughly six-day pre-transplant mixed lymphocyte reaction (GvH or HvG direction). The origin of the receptors is a human patient who received an intestinal transplant.

The sample holds a few counts of this clone. The rearrangement links TRBV4-3 to TRBJ1-5; TRBD1 agrees at 7 bases. Per germline, CDR1 LGHNA and CDR2 YSLEER. The CDR3 contains 19 residues. V was pared by 0 bases and J by 0 bases, with 11 bases of the junction left unmatched. Here the CDR3 DNA reads TGCGCCAGCAGCCAAGAAGACAGGGAAAAGCCAGGTAGCAATCAGCCCCAGCATTTT. Translated: CASSQEDREKPGSNQPQHF.

This chain uses TRBV2 with TRBJ1-5; 10 bases agree with TRBD1. The CDR3 runs to 19 residues. CDR1 SNHLY and CDR2 FYNNEI come from the germline V gene. Trimming at V came to 6 bases and at J to 0 bases, leaving 14 bases not matched to a gene. This chain's CDR3 is CASRLTRDRGGDSNQPQHF. CDR3 sequence (DNA): TGTGCCAGCAGACTGACTCGGGACAGGGGAGGAGATAGCAATCAGCCCCAGCATTTT.

The chain recombines TRBV28 with TRBJ2-7, with a possible D match to TRBD2 (6 bases). Trimming cost V 2 bases and J 7 bases, with 12 bases left between them. CDR1 and CDR2 from the germline V gene are MDHEN and SYDVKM. The CDR3 covers 13 residues. CDR3: CASSLRQAGEQYF. For the CDR3, the DNA is TGTGCCAGCAGTTTAAGGCAGGCGGGAGAGCAGTACTTC.